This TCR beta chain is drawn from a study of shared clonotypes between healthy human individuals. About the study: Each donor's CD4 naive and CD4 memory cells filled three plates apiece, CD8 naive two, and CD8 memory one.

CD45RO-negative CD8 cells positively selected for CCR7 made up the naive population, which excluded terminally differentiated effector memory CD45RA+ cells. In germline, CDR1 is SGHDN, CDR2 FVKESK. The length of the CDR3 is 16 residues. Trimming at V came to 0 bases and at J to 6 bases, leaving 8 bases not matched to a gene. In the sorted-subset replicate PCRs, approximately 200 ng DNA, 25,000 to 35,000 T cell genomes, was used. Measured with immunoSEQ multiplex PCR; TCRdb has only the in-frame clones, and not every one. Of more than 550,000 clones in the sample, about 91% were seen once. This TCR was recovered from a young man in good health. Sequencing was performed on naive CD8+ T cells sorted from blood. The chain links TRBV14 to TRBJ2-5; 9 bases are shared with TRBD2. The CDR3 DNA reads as TGTGCCAGCAGCCAAGACCAGAGCGGGAGGTTAAAGACCCAGTACTTC. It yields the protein CASSQDQSGRLKTQYF.